These 20 T cell receptor beta chains share one sample of origin, sequenced in a study of shared clonotypes between healthy human individuals. TCRdb keeps only in-frame clones here, not all; method: immunoSEQ multiplex PCR. This table holds some 2 million clones, roughly 95% found once. Naive CD8 cells, CD45RO-negative and positively selected for CCR7, excluded terminally differentiated effector memory CD45RA+ cells. The specimen sequenced was naive CD8+ T cells sorted from blood. Every receptor here comes from a man aged 18 to 29 in good health.

This clone was picked up a small number of times. The rearrangement links TRBV28 to TRBJ1-3; D gene ambiguous. The CDR3 sequence is 13 residues long. Trimming removed 3 bases at V and 4 bases at J, with 7 bases between. From germline, CDR1 is MDHEN and CDR2 SYDVKM. CDR3: CASSFFDGNTIYF. The CDR3, as DNA: TGTGCCAGCAGTTTCTTCGACGGAAACACCATATATTTT.

V and J are TRBV11-2 and TRBJ2-7; D is unclear. CDR1 and CDR2 (germline): SGHAT, FQNNGV. CDR3 length: 16 amino acids. V was cut by 1 base and J by 1 base, with 14 bases left in between. The CDR3 loop is CASSLVISDGSYEQYF. Written as DNA, the CDR3 is TGTGCCAGCAGCTTAGTAATATCGGACGGATCCTACGAGCAGTACTTC.

This sequence joins TRBV5-1 and TRBJ2-1; D may be TRBD1 (5 bases). The CDR3 covers 16 residues. The V end lost 2 bases, the J end lost 1 base, and 13 bases lay between the germline ends. Germline values: CDR1 SGHRS, CDR2 YFSETQ. As DNA, the CDR3 is TGCGCCAGCAGCTTCTGGGGCGGTCAATCCTACAATGAGCAGTTCTTC. Its translation: CASSFWGGQSYNEQFF.

V is TRBV4-3 and J is TRBJ2-1; tentative D call: TRBD2 (6 bases). With 3 bases removed from V and 4 bases from J, the gap between germline ends came to 19 bases. From germline, CDR1 is LGHNA and CDR2 YSLEER. The CDR3 is 17 amino acids. The CDR3 DNA reads TGCGCCAGCAGCCAGACCGGACGACTAGATTGGTACAATGAGCAGTTCTTC. As protein: CASSQTGRLDWYNEQFF.

This clone was detected a few times. This specimen includes other DNA sequences encoding the same CDR3. The J gene is TRBJ2-7, the V gene TRBV4-1; D is undetermined. This CDR3 region has 13 residues. The V gene lost 1 base and the J gene lost 5 bases, with 9 bases spanning the gap. From germline, CDR1 is MGHRA and CDR2 YSYEKL. CDR3 coding DNA: TGCGCCAGCAGCCAAGCAGGTGGAGACGAGCAGTACTTC. Protein sequence: CASSQAGGDEQYF.

Here the CDR3 reads CASSIGSNQETQYF. CDR3 bases: TGTGCCAGTAGTATCGGCTCCAACCAAGAGACCCAGTACTTC. The J gene is TRBJ2-5, the V gene TRBV19; D gene ambiguous. This CDR3 spans 14 amino acids. The V end was cut by 3 bases, the J end by 0 bases, with 8 bases between. Germline assignment: CDR1 LNHDA and CDR2 SQIVND (reference sequence).

A note on this clone: Other DNA sequences in this sample translate to the same CDR3. V is TRBV7-9 and J is TRBJ2-7; no definite D call. CDR1 SEHNR and CDR2 FQNEAQ come from the germline V gene (reference sequence). The V gene lost 1 base and the J gene lost 3 bases, with 7 bases spanning the gap. This CDR3 has 13 amino acids. DNA of the CDR3: TGTGCCAGCAGCTTAGGTGAAGTCTACGAGCAGTACTTC. Its translation: CASSLGEVYEQYF.

The chain is built from TRBV9 and TRBJ2-7; D is unresolved. Trimming took off 0 bases at V and 6 bases at J, with 22 bases between the two ends. Germline V gene lookup returns CDR1 SGDLS and CDR2 YYNGEE. The CDR3 is 17 amino acids. The CDR3: CASSVERIIYTLAEQYF. CDR3 DNA: TGTGCCAGCAGCGTAGAGAGAATTATTTACACCCTCGCCGAGCAGTACTTC.

V is TRBV19 and J is TRBJ1-5; TRBD1 is a possible D gene (6 bases). Trimming left V 1 base short and J 8 bases short, with 15 bases between. Germline assignment: CDR1 LNHDA and CDR2 SQIVND (reference sequence). CDR3 length: 15 residues. CDR3 residues: CASSIGRGIEEPQHF. Here the CDR3 DNA reads TGTGCCAGTAGTATAGGCAGGGGTATAGAGGAGCCCCAGCATTTT.

Remarks on this clone: Sequence at one end of the junction differs from germline and may be a read error. In the same sample, other DNA sequences code for this CDR3. The rearrangement links TRBV11-2 to TRBJ1-1, with D hard to call. CDR1 is SGHAT, CDR2 FQNNGV, per germline. The CDR3 has 12 amino acids. The CDR3, as DNA: TGTGCCAGCAGCTTAGCGGGCACTGAAGCTTTTTTT. It translates to CASSLAGTEAFF. The full variable domain, its missing parts supplied by reference TRBV11-2 and TRBJ1-1, is EAGVAQSPRYKIIEKRQSVAFWCNPISGHATLYWYQQILGQGPKLLIQFQNNGVVDDSQLPKDRFSAERLKGVDSTLKIQPAKLEDSAVYLCASSLAGTEAFFGQGTRLTVV.

The chain couples TRBV10-2 to TRBJ2-7; tentative D call: TRBD1 (5 bases). V dropped 8 bases and J dropped 3 bases, with 11 bases sitting between them. CDR3 length equals 12 residues. Germline V gene data show CDR1 as WSHSY and CDR2 as SAAADI. CDR3 region: CASGFQGYEQYF. CDR3 sequence (DNA): TGCGCCAGCGGGTTTCAGGGCTACGAGCAGTACTTC.

This clone appeared a single time. The chain carries TRBV5-1 and TRBJ2-3; D gene unclear. Trimming removed 4 bases from V and 4 bases from J, with 16 bases in between. This CDR3 comprises 15 residues. Germline values: CDR1 SGHRS, CDR2 YFSETQ. Here the CDR3 reads CASSTQGKTSDTQYF. DNA for the CDR3: TGCGCCAGCAGCACCCAAGGCAAAACCTCAGATACGCAGTATTTT.

This chain uses TRBV19 with TRBJ2-7; D is perhaps TRBD2 (6 bases). The CDR3 extends over 17 amino acids. From germline, CDR1 is LNHDA and CDR2 SQIVND (reference sequence). V lost 6 bases and J lost 4, with 25 bases in between. This CDR3 reads CASSDPKKGGKGYEQYF. The CDR3 DNA reads as TGTGCCAGTAGCGATCCCAAAAAGGGAGGCAAGGGGTACGAGCAGTACTTC.

CDR3 nucleotides: TGTGCCAGCAGCTTATCCGGGACCGCCTACGAGCAGTACTTC. It codes for CASSLSGTAYEQYF. The gene calls are TRBV7-2 and TRBJ2-7, with D perhaps assigned TRBD1 or TRBD2 (5 bases each). Trimming shortened V by 2 bases and J by 2 bases, and 10 bases separated the two germline ends. The CDR3 contains 14 residues. Per germline, CDR1 SGHTA and CDR2 FQGNSA. Filled out from reference TRBV7-2 and TRBJ2-7, the complete variable domain reads GAGVSQSPSNKVTEKGKDVELRCDPISGHTALYWYRQSLGQGLEFLIYFQGNSAPDKSGLPSDRFSAERTGGSVSTLTIQRTQQEDSAVYLCASSLSGTAYEQYFGPGTRLTVT.

The V call is TRBV19, the J call TRBJ1-2; possible D gene TRBD1, 6 bases. The CDR3 length is 15 residues. CDR1 and CDR2 from the germline V gene are LNHDA and SQIVND (reference sequence). V lost 5 bases to trimming and J lost 8 bases, with 21 bases between them. For the CDR3, the DNA is TGTGCCAGTAGTGACCCTTGGACAGTTCCCTTCGGCTACACCTTC. Protein product: CASSDPWTVPFGYTF.

The chain is built from TRBV19 and TRBJ2-2; no reliable D call. Germline assignment: CDR1 LNHDA and CDR2 SQIVND (reference sequence). V shed 3 bases and J shed 5 bases, with 7 bases lying between them. The CDR3 extends over 13 amino acids. DNA for the CDR3: TGTGCCAGTAGTATGAGGCCGACCGGGGAGCTGTTTTTT. Protein product: CASSMRPTGELFF.

The chain links TRBV5-4 to TRBJ2-1; D remains ambiguous. Germline CDR1 is SGHNT and CDR2 is YYREEE (reference sequence). The CDR3 covers 12 residues. The V and J ends lost 4 bases and 7 bases respectively, with 9 bases between them. CDR3 nucleotide sequence: TGTGCCAGCAGCCAGCGCCTAAATGAGCAGTTCTTC. Residues: CASSQRLNEQFF.

This clone was seen a handful of times. The sample holds other DNA sequences that translate to the same CDR3. The gene calls are TRBV13 and TRBJ2-7; TRBD2 might be the D (5 bases). Germline loops: CDR1 PRHDT, CDR2 FYEKMQ (reference sequence). V was trimmed by 0 bases and J by 3 bases, leaving 6 bases between them. The CDR3 length is 13 residues. The CDR3 sequence: CASSLGRDYEQYF. CDR3 DNA: TGTGCCAGCAGCTTAGGCCGGGACTACGAGCAGTACTTC.

This sequence joins TRBV5-1 and TRBJ1-1, with D perhaps TRBD1 (5 bases). With 1 base removed from V and 11 bases from J, the gap between germline ends came to 18 bases. CDR1 is SGHRS and CDR2 is YFSETQ in the germline V gene. The CDR3 runs 14 residues. CDR3 region: CASSLSPRGEVAFF. CDR3 DNA sequence: TGCGCCAGCAGCTTGTCACCCCGGGGCGAAGTGGCTTTCTTT.

With respect to this clone: Other DNA sequences of this sample code for an identical CDR3. The chain carries TRBV4-1 and TRBJ2-2; TRBD2 might be the D (6 bases). The CDR3 contains 15 residues. Trimming cost V 4 bases and J 4 bases, with 13 bases left between them. Per the germline V gene, CDR1 is MGHRA and CDR2 is YSYEKL. The CDR3 nucleotides read TGCGCCAGCAGCCTCCTGGCCGGGGGCACCGGGGAGCTGTTTTTT. Translated, it gives CASSLLAGGTGELFF.